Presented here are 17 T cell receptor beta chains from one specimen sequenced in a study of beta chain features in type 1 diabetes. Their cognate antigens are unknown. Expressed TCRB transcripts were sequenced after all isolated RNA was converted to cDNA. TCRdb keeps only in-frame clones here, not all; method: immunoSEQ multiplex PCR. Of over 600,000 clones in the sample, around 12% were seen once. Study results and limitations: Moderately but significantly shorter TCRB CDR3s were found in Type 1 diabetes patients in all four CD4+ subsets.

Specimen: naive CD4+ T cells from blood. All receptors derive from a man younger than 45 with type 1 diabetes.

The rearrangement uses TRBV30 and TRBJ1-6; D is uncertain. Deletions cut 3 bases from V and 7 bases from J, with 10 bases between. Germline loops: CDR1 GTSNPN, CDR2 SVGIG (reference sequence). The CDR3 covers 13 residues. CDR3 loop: CAWSLAGNSPLHF. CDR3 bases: TGTGCCTGGAGCCTGGCTGGAAATTCACCCCTCCACTTT.

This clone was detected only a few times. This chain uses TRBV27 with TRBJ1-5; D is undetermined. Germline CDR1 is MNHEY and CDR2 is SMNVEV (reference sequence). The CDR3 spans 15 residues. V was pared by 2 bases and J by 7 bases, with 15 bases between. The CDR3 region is CASSLIPTFGQPQHF. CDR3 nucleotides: TGTGCCAGCAGTTTAATACCGACTTTCGGACAGCCCCAGCATTTT.

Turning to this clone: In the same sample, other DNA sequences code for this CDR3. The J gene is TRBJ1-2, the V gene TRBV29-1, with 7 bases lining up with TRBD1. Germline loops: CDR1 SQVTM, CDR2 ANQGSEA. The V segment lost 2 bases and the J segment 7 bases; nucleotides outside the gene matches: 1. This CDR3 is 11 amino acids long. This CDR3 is CSVERQGGYTF. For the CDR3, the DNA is TGCAGCGTTGAAAGACAGGGTGGCTACACCTTC.

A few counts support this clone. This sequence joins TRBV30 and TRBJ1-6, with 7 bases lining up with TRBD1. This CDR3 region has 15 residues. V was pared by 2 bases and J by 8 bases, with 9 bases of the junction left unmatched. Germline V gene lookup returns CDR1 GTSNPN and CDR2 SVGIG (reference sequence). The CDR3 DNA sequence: TGTGCCTGGAGTAAGGGGGCCGGGAGAGATTCACCCCTCCACTTT. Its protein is CAWSKGAGRDSPLHF.

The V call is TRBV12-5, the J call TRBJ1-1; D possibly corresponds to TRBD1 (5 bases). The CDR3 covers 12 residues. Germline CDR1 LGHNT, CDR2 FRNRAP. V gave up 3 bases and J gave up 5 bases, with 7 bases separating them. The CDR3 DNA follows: TGTGCTAGTGGTTTCGGACATACTGAAGCTTTCTTT. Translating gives CASGFGHTEAFF.

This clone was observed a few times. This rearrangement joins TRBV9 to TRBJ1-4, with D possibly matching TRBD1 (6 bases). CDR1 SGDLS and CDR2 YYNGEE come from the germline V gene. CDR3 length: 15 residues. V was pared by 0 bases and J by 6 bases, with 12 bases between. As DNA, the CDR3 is TGTGCCAGCAGCGTAGGTACGGGGGCACATGAAAAACTGTTTTTT. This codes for CASSVGTGAHEKLFF.

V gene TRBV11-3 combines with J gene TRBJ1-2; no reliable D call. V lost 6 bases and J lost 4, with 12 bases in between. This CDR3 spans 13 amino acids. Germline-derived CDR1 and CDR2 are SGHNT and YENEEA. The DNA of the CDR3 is TGTGCCAGCAGATCCTCGGGAGGCTATGGCTACACCTTC. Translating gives CASRSSGGYGYTF.

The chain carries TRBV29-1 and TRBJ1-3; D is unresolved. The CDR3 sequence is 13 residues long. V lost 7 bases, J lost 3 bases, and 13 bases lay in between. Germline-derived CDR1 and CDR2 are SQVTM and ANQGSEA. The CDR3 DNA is TGCAGCGCCAGGAGAATTGGTGGAAACACCATATATTTT. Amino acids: CSARRIGGNTIYF.

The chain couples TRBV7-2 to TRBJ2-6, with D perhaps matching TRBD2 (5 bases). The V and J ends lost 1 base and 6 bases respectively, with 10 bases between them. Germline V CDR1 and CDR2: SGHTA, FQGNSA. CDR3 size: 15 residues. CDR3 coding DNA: TGTGCCAGCAGCTTAGACCCCGGGGAGGCCAACGTCCTGACTTTC. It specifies CASSLDPGEANVLTF.

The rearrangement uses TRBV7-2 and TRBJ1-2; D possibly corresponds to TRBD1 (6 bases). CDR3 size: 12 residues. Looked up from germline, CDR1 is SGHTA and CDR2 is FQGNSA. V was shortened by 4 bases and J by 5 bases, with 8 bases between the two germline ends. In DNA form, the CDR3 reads TGTGCCAGCAGCTCTGGACAGTATGGCTACACCTTC. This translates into CASSSGQYGYTF.

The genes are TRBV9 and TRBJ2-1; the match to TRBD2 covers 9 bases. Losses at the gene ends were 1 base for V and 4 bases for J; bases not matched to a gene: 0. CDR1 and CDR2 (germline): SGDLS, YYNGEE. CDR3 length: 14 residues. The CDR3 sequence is CASSVLAGYNEQFF. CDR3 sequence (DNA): TGTGCCAGCAGCGTACTAGCGGGGTACAATGAGCAGTTCTTC.

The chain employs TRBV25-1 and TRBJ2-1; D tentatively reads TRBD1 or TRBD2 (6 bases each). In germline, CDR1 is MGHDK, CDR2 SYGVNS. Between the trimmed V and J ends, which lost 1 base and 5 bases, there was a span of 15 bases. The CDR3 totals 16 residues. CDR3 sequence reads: CASSESGVGGDNEQFF. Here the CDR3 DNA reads TGTGCCAGCAGTGAATCAGGGGTCGGCGGGGACAATGAGCAGTTCTTC.

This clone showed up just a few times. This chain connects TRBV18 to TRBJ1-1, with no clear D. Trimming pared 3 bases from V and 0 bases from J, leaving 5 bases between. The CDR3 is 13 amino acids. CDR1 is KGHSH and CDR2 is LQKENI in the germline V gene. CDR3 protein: CASSPSVNTEAFF. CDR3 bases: TGTGCCAGCTCACCTAGCGTGAACACTGAAGCTTTCTTT.

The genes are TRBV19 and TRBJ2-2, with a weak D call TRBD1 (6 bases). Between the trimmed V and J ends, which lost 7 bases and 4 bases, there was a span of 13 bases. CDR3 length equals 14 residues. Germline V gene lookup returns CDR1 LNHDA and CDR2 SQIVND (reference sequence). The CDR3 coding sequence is TGTGCCAGTAAAGAGACAGGTTTCACCGGGGAGCTGTTTTTT. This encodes CASKETGFTGELFF. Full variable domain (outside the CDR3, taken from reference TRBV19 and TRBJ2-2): DGGITQSPKYLFRKEGQNVTLSCEQNLNHDAMYWYRQDPGQGLRLIYYSQIVNDFQKGDIAEGYSVSREKKESFPLTVTSAQKNPTAFYLCASKETGFTGELFFGEGSRLTVL.

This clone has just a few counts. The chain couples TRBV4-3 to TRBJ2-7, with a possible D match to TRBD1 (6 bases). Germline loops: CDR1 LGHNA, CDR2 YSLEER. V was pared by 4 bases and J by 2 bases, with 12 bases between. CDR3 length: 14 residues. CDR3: CASSRTELTYEQYF. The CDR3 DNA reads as TGCGCCAGCAGCCGGACAGAACTTACCTACGAGCAGTACTTC.

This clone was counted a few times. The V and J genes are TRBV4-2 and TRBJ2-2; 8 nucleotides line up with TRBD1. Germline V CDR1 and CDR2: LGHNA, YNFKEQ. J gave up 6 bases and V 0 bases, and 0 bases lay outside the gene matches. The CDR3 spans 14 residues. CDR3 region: CASSQEDRAGELFF. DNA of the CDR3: TGTGCCAGCAGCCAAGAGGACAGGGCCGGGGAGCTGTTTTTT.

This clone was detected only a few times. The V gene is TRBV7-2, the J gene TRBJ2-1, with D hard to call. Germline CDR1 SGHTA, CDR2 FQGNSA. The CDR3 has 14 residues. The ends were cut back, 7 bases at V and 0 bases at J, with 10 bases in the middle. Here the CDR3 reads CASKGPSSYNEQFF. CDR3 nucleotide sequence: TGTGCCAGCAAAGGCCCCAGCTCCTACAATGAGCAGTTCTTC.